Described below is a single T cell receptor beta chain sequence and its context. Its antigen is as yet unknown. One entry per CDR3 protein, called by TCRdb with MiXCR from the 5' RACE reads. The table shows about 340,000 distinct CDR3 sequences, with roughly an eighth occurring only once. Germline V gene data show CDR1 as MNHEY and CDR2 as SVGAGI. The CDR3 is 13 residues long. V lost 0 bases, J lost 4 bases, and 6 bases lay in between. This sample was included in a study of T cells after yellow fever vaccination. Study-wide context: Any fraction with a low cell number was prepared using SMART-Seq v4 Ultra Low Input. General study points: Within FACS-sorted repertoires, abundant clonotypes contaminating from the bulk population could be present.

V and J are TRBV6-5 and TRBJ1-2; D unresolved. The source of this sequence is a man between 18 and 29 years old who received the YFV17D yellow fever vaccine. This specimen consisted of CD4+ T cells sorted from PBMCs, obtained 15 days after the yellow fever booster vaccination. The CDR3 sequence: CASSYSLGYGYTF. CDR3 bases: TGTGCCAGCAGTTACTCCCTGGGCTATGGCTACACCTTC.